This T cell receptor (beta chain) was profiled in a study of OX40 agonist ivuxolimab in advanced cancers. Study at large: The treatment was a fully human IgG2 OX40 agonist, ivuxolimab. Of the patients, three showed partial responses, one with hepatocellular carcinoma and two with cutaneous melanoma. Findings and limits, study-wide: Normalized T-cell clonal expansion was also low in some nonresponders. Low clonal expansion, among the lowest seen, marked partial responders at 0.1-3.0 mg/kg.

With regard to this clone: Its antigen remains unidentified.

TCRdb's copy holds only in-frame clones and misses some; the assay was immunoSEQ multiplex PCR. The data show roughly 74,000 clones, with over 80% seen just once and 0.45% to 0.7% held by the top ten. The CDR3 runs 14 residues. V gave up 2 bases and J gave up 3 bases, with 9 bases separating them. From germline, CDR1 is LNHDA and CDR2 SQIVND (reference sequence). The chain joins TRBV19 to TRBJ2-3; perhaps TRBD2 as D (6 bases). This receptor was identified in an adult with an advanced solid tumor such as melanoma, head and neck, liver or kidney cancer. The input for sequencing was CD4+ or CD8+ T cells sorted from blood, taken in a trial of the OX40 agonist ivuxolimab. The CDR3: CASSISGTTDTQYF. CDR3 coding DNA: TGTGCCAGTAGTATATCCGGGACTACAGATACGCAGTATTTT.